This T cell receptor (beta chain) derives from a study of blood T cells in healthy people across ages. V gave up 5 bases and J gave up 5 bases, with 16 bases separating them. The CDR3 extends over 15 amino acids. Germline CDR1 reads SGHVT; CDR2 reads SQSDAQ. Samples had at least 6.5 million PBMCs isolated from them. Together with a sample-barcoded 5' primer, a J-beta primer mix was included in a second PCR lasting roughly 7 to 11 cycles. Each CDR3 protein is one row after TCRdb ran MiXCR on the 5' RACE reads. The sample includes more than 1,000,000 distinct CDR3 sequences, 20% to 25% of them seen just once. Study-wide results and caveats: It was not known whether donors were CMV positive (a possible confounder of expanded clonotype changes).

As regards this clonotype: Its antigen is currently unknown.

The same sample was also used in a study of T cells of mothers and their children.

The chain combines TRBV7-4 with TRBJ2-1; either TRBD1 or TRBD2 may supply D (5 bases each). Sequencing used blood. This TCR derives from a girl aged 2 to 9 in good health. In DNA form, the CDR3 reads TGTGCCAGCAGCCTTGGGGGAAGAAGGGACAATGAGCAGTTCTTC. Protein sequence: CASSLGGRRDNEQFF.